The entry below describes one T cell receptor (beta chain). Each donor had around 11 milliliters of peripheral blood drawn. The study isolated at least 7 million PBMCs from each sample. Total RNA extraction produced at least 5 micrograms (per sample) for the study. The authors ran a second PCR of about 7 to 11 cycles using a sample-barcoded 5' primer and a J-beta primer mix. TCRdb processed the 5' RACE reads anew with MiXCR; each CDR3 protein has one entry. Of over 1,200,000 distinct CDR3 sequences in the sample, around 55% were seen once. CDR1 and CDR2 (germline): SGDLS, YYNGEE. Trimming stripped 0 bases from V and 0 bases from J, with 13 bases between. This CDR3 is 17 amino acids long. This specimen belongs to a study of blood T cells in healthy people across ages.

The sample taken for sequencing was blood. J is TRBJ2-1 and V is TRBV9; D may be TRBD2 (6 bases). This clonotype was sampled from a man aged 18-30 years in good health. In nucleotides, the CDR3 is TGTGCCAGCAGCGTAGAAGGAGGGAGGAGCTCCTACAATGAGCAGTTCTTC. It is translated as CASSVEGGRSSYNEQFF.